This T cell receptor beta chain is from a study of CXCR3-negative and CXCR3-positive naive CD8 T cells. Study background: Sequencing brought in some 130 million TRB reads altogether, and each library got about 1.5 +/- 0.3 million. Overall study results and limits: For the naive subsets, surface CD5 was similar, and TCR strength was inferred from TRB CDR3 properties. CXCR3 expression partially decreased after cryopreservation; most assays used fresh PBMCs.

This CDR3 has 14 residues. From germline, CDR1 is SEHNR and CDR2 FQNEAQ (reference sequence). In terms of frequency, this clonotype is medium-sized. The antigen remains undetermined. The libraries of TRB cDNA were constructed through 5' RACE using UMI labels. Reprocessing the 5' RACE reads, TCRdb reports a single entry for every CDR3 protein and omits DNA. The sample totals several thousand distinct CDR3 sequences. V is TRBV7-9 and J is TRBJ1-1. The sample taken for sequencing was naive CXCR3- CD8+ T cells from blood. Stated subset: CD45RO-CCR7+CD27+CD95- naive CD8+ T cells lacking CXCR3 (TNR3-). The source is a human donor in good health. Some clones in this sample may be carry-over from other donors' samples. The CDR3: CASSLAGVNTEAFF.